This T cell receptor beta chain was sequenced in a study of cytomegalovirus exposure and HLA in healthy donors. Whole-study results and caveats: Based on reports, TCR beta sequences accurately predicted HLA-A and HLA-B alleles for most subjects.

As regards this clone: What it binds is unknown.

PCR amplification relied on 60 Vbeta primers (plus 13 Jbeta primers). The method was immunoSEQ multiplex PCR; TCRdb's version includes in-frame clones alone and lacks a portion of them. The profile covers 150,000 to 200,000 clones, with around 68% appearing a single time and over 2.5% taken by the ten largest. The CDR3 is 17 residues long. Germline V CDR1 and CDR2: KGHSH, LQKENI. Trimming stripped 3 bases from V and 0 bases from J, with 15 bases between. This sequence originates from a man aged 35-49 years in good health and CMV-seronegative. The J gene is TRBJ2-4, the V gene TRBV18; possibly TRBD1 for D (6 bases). What was sequenced was PBMCs. CDR3 DNA: TGTGCCAGCTCACCGTGGCCAGGGACAATAGCCAAAAACATTCAGTACTTC. Its translation is CASSPWPGTIAKNIQYF.